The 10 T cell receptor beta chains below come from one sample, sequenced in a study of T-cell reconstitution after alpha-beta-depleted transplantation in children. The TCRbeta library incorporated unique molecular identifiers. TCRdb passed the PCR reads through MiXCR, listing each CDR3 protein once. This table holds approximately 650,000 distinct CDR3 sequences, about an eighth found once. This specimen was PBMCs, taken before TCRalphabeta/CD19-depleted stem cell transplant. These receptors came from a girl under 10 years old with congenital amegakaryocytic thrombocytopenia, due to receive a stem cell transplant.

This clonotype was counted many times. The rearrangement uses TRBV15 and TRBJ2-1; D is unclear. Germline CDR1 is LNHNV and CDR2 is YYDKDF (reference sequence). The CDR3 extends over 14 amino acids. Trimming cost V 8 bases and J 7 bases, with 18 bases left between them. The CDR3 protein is CATSLIHLGNEQFF. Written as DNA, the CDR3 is TGTGCCACCTCACTTATACACCTGGGGAATGAGCAGTTCTTC.

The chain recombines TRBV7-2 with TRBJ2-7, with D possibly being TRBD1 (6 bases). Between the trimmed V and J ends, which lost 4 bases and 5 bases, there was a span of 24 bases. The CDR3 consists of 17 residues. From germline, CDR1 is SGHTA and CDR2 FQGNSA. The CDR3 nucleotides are TGTGCCAGCAGCTCAGCACGTACAGGGAAACGGTCCGACGAGCAGTACTTC. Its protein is CASSSARTGKRSDEQYF.

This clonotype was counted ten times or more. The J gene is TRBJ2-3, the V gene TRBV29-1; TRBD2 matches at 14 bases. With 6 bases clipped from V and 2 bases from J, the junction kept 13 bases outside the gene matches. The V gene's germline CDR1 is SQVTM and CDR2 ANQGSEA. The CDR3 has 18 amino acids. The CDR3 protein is CSVIGTSGGGVHTDTQYF. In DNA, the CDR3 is TGCAGCGTCATAGGGACTAGCGGGGGAGGAGTGCACACAGATACGCAGTATTTT.

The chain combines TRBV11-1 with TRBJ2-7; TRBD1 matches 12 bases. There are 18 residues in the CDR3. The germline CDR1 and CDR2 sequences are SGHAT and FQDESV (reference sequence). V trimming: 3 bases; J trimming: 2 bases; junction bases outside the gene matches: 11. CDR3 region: CASSLVLGTGGIPYEQYF. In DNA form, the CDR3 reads TGTGCCAGCAGCTTGGTACTAGGGACAGGGGGCATTCCCTACGAGCAGTACTTC. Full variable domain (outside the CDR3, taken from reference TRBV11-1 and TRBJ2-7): EAEVAQSPRYKITEKSQAVAFWCDPISGHATLYWYRQILGQGPELLVQFQDESVVDDSQLPKDRFSAERLKGVDSTLKIQPAELGDSAMYLCASSLVLGTGGIPYEQYFGPGTRLTVT.

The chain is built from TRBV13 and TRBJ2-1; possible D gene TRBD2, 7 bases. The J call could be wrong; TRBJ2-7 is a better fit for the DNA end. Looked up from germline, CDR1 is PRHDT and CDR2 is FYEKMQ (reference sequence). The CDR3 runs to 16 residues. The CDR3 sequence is CASSFPTGPGGNEQYF. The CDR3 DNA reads TGTGCCAGCAGCTTTCCCACAGGGCCCGGGGGGAATGAGCAGTACTTC.

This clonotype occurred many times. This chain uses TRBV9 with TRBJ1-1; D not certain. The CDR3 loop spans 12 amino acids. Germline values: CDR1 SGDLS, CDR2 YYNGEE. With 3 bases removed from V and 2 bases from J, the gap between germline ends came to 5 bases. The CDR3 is CASSALNTEAFF. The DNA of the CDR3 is TGTGCCAGCAGCGCCCTTAACACTGAAGCTTTCTTT.

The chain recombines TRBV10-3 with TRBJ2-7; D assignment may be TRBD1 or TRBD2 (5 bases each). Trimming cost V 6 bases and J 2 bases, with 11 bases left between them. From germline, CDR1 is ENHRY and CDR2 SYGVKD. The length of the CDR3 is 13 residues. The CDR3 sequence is CAISDGAPYEQYF. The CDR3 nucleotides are TGTGCCATCAGCGACGGGGCACCCTACGAGCAGTACTTC.

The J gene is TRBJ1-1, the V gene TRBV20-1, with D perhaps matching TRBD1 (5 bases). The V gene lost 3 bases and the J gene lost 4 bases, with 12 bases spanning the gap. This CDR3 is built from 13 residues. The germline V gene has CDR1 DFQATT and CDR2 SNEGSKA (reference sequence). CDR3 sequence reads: CSASQYRGTEAFF. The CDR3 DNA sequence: TGCAGTGCTAGCCAATATAGGGGCACTGAAGCTTTCTTT.

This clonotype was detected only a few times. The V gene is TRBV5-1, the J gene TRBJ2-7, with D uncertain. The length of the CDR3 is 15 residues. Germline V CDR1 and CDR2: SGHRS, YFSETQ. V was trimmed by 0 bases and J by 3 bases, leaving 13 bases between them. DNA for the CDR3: TGCGCCAGCAGCTTGGGTCGGGTGGGCTACTACGAGCAGTACTTC. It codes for CASSLGRVGYYEQYF.

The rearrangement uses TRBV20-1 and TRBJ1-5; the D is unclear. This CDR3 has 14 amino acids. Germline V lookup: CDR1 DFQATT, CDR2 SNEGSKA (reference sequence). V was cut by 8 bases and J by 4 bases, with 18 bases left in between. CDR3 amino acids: CSPRLGYGNQPQHF. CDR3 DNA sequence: TGCAGTCCCAGGCTGGGTTACGGTAATCAGCCCCAGCATTTT.